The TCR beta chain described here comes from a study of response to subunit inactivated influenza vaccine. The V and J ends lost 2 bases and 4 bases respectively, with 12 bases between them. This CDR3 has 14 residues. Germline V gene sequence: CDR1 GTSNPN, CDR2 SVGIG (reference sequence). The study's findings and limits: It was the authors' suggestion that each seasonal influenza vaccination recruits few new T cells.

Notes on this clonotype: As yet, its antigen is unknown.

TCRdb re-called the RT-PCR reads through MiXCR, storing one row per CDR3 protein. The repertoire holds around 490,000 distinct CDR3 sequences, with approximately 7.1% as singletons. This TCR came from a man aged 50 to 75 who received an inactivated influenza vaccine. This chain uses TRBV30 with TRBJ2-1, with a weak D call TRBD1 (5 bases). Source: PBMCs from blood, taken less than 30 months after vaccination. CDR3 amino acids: CAWSTGRIYNEQFF. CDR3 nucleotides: TGTGCCTGGAGTACAGGCCGGATTTACAATGAGCAGTTCTTC. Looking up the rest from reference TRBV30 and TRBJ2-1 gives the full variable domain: SQTIHQWPATLVQPVGSPLSLECTVEGTSNPNLYWYRQAAGRGLQLLFYSVGIGQISSEVPQNLSASRPQDRQFILSSKKLLLSDSGFYLCAWSTGRIYNEQFFGPGTRLTVL.